These 29 T cell receptor beta chains came from one sample sequenced in a study of T cells in Graves' hyperthyroidism and ophthalmopathy. RNA transcripts provided the source from which TCR beta CDR3 regions were amplified. HTBI primers were the set used in a first-round RT-PCR of the TCR CDR3. TCRdb ran MiXCR on the multiplex PCR reads and lists one entry per CDR3 protein. The sample records 450,000 to 500,000 distinct CDR3 sequences, 22% being singletons. The sequencing sample was made of blood. The origin of the receptors is a woman in her 70s with Graves' ophthalmopathy.

The sample holds a few counts of this clonotype. J is TRBJ2-1 and V is TRBV12-3 or TRBV12-4; D unresolved. The CDR3 has 13 amino acids. V was shortened by 3 bases and J by 4 bases, with 7 bases between the two germline ends. The CDR3 sequence: CASSFRRYNEQFF. The CDR3 region has the DNA TGTGCCAGCAGTTTCCGCAGGTACAATGAGCAGTTCTTC.

This clonotype was seen more than once but under ten times. V usage is TRBV7-2 and J usage is TRBJ1-1, with 7 bases lining up with TRBD1. The CDR3 sequence is 15 residues long. V trimming: 3 bases; J trimming: 0 bases; junction bases outside the gene matches: 4. In germline, CDR1 is SGHTA, CDR2 FQGNSA. The CDR3 region is CASSFPQGLNTEAFF. The CDR3 nucleotides read TGTGCCAGCAGCTTCCCACAGGGGCTGAACACTGAAGCTTTCTTT.

On this clonotype itself: A junction end diverges from the germline sequence, so it may reflect a read error. CDR3 DNA sequence: TGTGCCAGCAGTTCAGGCAATCAGCCCCCGCATTTT. It specifies CASSSGNQPPHF. The rearrangement links TRBV28 to TRBJ1-5, with D hard to call. This CDR3 spans 12 amino acids. Germline V gene data show CDR1 as MDHEN and CDR2 as SYDVKM.

This clonotype was counted between two and nine times. The rearrangement joins TRBV29-1 to TRBJ1-1; the D is unclear. Germline V lookup: CDR1 SQVTM, CDR2 ANQGSEA. Trimming pared 5 bases from V and 5 bases from J, leaving 6 bases between. The CDR3 is 10 amino acids. The CDR3 protein is CSVSRTEAFF. The CDR3 nucleotides are TGCAGCGTTTCCCGGACTGAAGCTTTCTTT.

This clonotype was recorded a few times. The CDR3 is CAWSGPNGLAGTTDTQYF. The DNA of the CDR3 is TGTGCCTGGAGTGGCCCGAATGGACTAGCGGGGACCACAGATACGCAGTATTTT. The J gene is TRBJ2-3, the V gene TRBV30; TRBD2 matches 12 bases. CDR1 is GTSNPN and CDR2 is SVGIG in the germline V gene (reference sequence). V lost 1 base, J lost 2 bases, and 10 bases stayed unmatched. CDR3 length: 18 amino acids.

The CDR3 DNA reads TGCAGCGTTGAAGGAGGGAGGGATACGCAGTATTTT. Translation: CSVEGGRDTQYF. The rearrangement uses TRBV29-1 and TRBJ2-3, with a weak D call TRBD2 (6 bases). The V and J ends lost 1 base and 6 bases respectively, with 8 bases between them. This CDR3 contains 12 residues. Germline V gives CDR1 SQVTM, CDR2 ANQGSEA.

The gene calls are TRBV5-1 and TRBJ2-1; 16 nucleotides line up with TRBD2. The CDR3 spans 17 residues. The germline V gene encodes CDR1 SGHRS and CDR2 YFSETQ. Trimming took 4 bases from V and 8 from J; bases not matched to a gene: 9. The CDR3 bases are TGCGCCAGCAGCCCGGGACTAGCGGGAGGGCCAAGCTATGAGCAGTTCTTC. Translated: CASSPGLAGGPSYEQFF. The complete variable domain, with remaining parts taken from reference TRBV5-1 and TRBJ2-1, reads KAGVTQTPRYLIKTRGQQVTLSCSPISGHRSVSWYQQTPGQGLQFLFEYFSETQRNKGNFPGRFSGRQFSNSRSEMNVSTLELGDSALYLCASSPGLAGGPSYEQFFGPGTRLTVL.

This clonotype appeared a few times. This CDR3 reads CASSLSPGGIRETQYF. The CDR3 DNA follows: TGTGCCAGCAGCTTATCTCCCGGGGGGATCCGGGAGACCCAGTACTTC. This chain uses TRBV7-3 with TRBJ2-5, with 7 bases that match TRBD2. There are 16 residues in the CDR3. V shed 2 bases and J 5 bases; nucleotides not matched to a gene: 11. Germline V lookup: CDR1 SGHTA, CDR2 FQGTGA.

This clonotype was detected only a few times. The J gene is TRBJ2-5, the V gene TRBV10-3; 7 bases agree with TRBD2. V dropped 1 base and J dropped 4; count of bases not matched to a gene: 6. The length of the CDR3 is 15 residues. Germline lookup yields CDR1 ENHRY and CDR2 SYGVKD. Here the CDR3 DNA reads TGTGCCATCAGTGAGTGGCGGGAGCGGGGAGAGACCCAGTACTTC. Translated, it gives CAISEWRERGETQYF.

The V call is TRBV5-4, the J call TRBJ2-1; the match to TRBD1 covers 10 bases. CDR3 length: 15 amino acids. CDR1 and CDR2 from the germline V gene are SGHNT and YYREEE (reference sequence). V was pared by 4 bases and J by 2 bases, with 3 bases of the junction left unmatched. CDR3 sequence (DNA): TGTGCCAGCAGCACCGGGACAGGGGCCTACAATGAGCAGTTCTTC. Protein: CASSTGTGAYNEQFF.

A word on this clonotype: With a much larger clone just one base away, this may be a read error. The J gene is TRBJ1-1, the V gene TRBV5-1; D is ambiguous. The germline CDR1 and CDR2 sequences are SGHRS and YFSETQ. The CDR3 is made up of 13 amino acids. The CDR3 is CGSSLASNTEAFF. The CDR3 DNA sequence: TGCGGCAGCAGCTTGGCTTCGAACACTGAAGCTTTCTTT.

This chain uses TRBV6-1 with TRBJ2-5; 9 nucleotides align to TRBD1. This CDR3 is built from 14 residues. The germline V gene encodes CDR1 MNHNS and CDR2 SASEGT. With V trimmed by 4 bases and J by 5 bases, 5 bases remained unmatched. The CDR3 sequence: CASSAYRGLETQYF. The CDR3 bases are TGTGCCAGCAGTGCATACAGGGGGCTGGAGACCCAGTACTTC.

The V and J genes are TRBV6-2 or TRBV6-3 and TRBJ2-7; D may be TRBD2 (6 bases). The CDR3 extends over 14 amino acids. Trimming left V 7 bases short and J 3 bases short, with 16 bases between. Per the germline V gene, CDR1 is MNHEY and CDR2 is SVGEGT. The CDR3 is CASKPAGGDYEQYF. The CDR3 DNA reads as TGTGCCAGCAAACCTGCAGGAGGGGACTACGAGCAGTACTTC.

The count of this clonotype is one. The genes are TRBV5-6 and TRBJ1-1; unclear D gene. The V gene lost 3 bases and the J gene lost 3 bases, with 9 bases spanning the gap. This CDR3 is built from 13 residues. Germline CDR1 is SGHDT and CDR2 is YYEEEE. DNA of the CDR3: TGTGCCAGCAGCTCAAATCATTACACTGAAGCTTTCTTT. Its translation: CASSSNHYTEAFF.

The V call is TRBV3-1, the J call TRBJ2-3; D is perhaps TRBD2 (5 bases). This CDR3 has 16 residues. In germline, CDR1 is LGHDT, CDR2 YNNKEL (reference sequence). The ends were cut back, 2 bases at V and 5 bases at J, with 17 bases in the middle. The CDR3 reads CASSQRSGLRVDTQYF. CDR3 in DNA: TGTGCCAGCAGCCAAAGGTCGGGATTGAGGGTAGATACGCAGTATTTT.

The genes are TRBV5-1 and TRBJ2-7; no definite D call. The germline V and J ends were trimmed by 4 bases and 2 bases, with 16 bases remaining between them. In germline, CDR1 is SGHRS, CDR2 YFSETQ. This CDR3 is built from 15 residues. CDR3 coding DNA: TGCGCCAGCAGCCAATCCCGGGCCAAAACCTACGAGCAGTACTTC. As protein: CASSQSRAKTYEQYF.

The rearrangement links TRBV9 to TRBJ2-1; TRBD1 agrees at 11 bases. The CDR3 loop spans 16 amino acids. Trimming took 3 bases from V and 4 from J; bases not matched to a gene: 6. CDR1 and CDR2 from the germline V gene are SGDLS and YYNGEE. The CDR3 reads CASSEGGQGGYNEQFF. The CDR3 bases are TGTGCCAGCAGCGAGGGGGGACAGGGGGGGTACAATGAGCAGTTCTTC.

This clonotype has at least ten counts. The gene calls are TRBV3-1 and TRBJ2-7; TRBD1 matches 8 bases. CDR1 and CDR2 from the germline V gene are LGHDT and YNNKEL (reference sequence). This CDR3 has 15 residues. The trim removed 4 bases at V and 3 bases at J, leaving 8 bases unmatched. The CDR3 sequence is CASSRSGTGDYEQYF. CDR3 DNA: TGTGCCAGCAGCCGGTCCGGGACAGGAGACTACGAGCAGTACTTC.

This clonotype has only a few counts. One end of the junction is discordant with germline, which a read error may explain. This CDR3 is CASSPGHYLQPQHF. CDR3 in DNA: TGCGCCAGCAGCCCCGGACACTACCTTCAGCCCCAGCATTTT. V gene TRBV3-1 combines with J gene TRBJ1-5; possible D gene TRBD1, 5 bases. Germline V gives CDR1 LGHDT, CDR2 YNNKEL (reference sequence). The CDR3 contains 14 residues.

This clonotype was recorded a few times. This chain links TRBV30 with TRBJ2-5, with TRBD1 identical over 7 bases. Germline values: CDR1 GTSNPN, CDR2 SVGIG (reference sequence). V was clipped by 3 bases and J by 2 bases; unmatched bases: 3. This CDR3 comprises 13 residues. CDR3 bases: TGTGCCTGGAGGAAGACAGGGCAAGAGACCCAGTACTTC. This translates into CAWRKTGQETQYF.

The chain is built from TRBV12-3 or TRBV12-4 and TRBJ1-5; D is unresolved. The ends were cut back, 6 bases at V and 3 bases at J, with 12 bases in the middle. The CDR3 is made up of 14 amino acids. The CDR3 DNA reads TGTGCCAGCAGAAAGGTTGGGATCAATCAGCCCCAGCATTTT. Its translation is CASRKVGINQPQHF.

About this clonotype: Germline is not matched at one junction end, which may reflect a read error. The chain combines TRBV29-1 with TRBJ1-5; D gene ambiguous. The CDR3 loop spans 11 amino acids. Germline CDR1 reads SQVTM; CDR2 reads ANQGSEA. CDR3 amino acids: CSVKSNRPQHF. CDR3 coding DNA: TGCAGCGTTAAGAGCAATCGGCCCCAGCATTTT.

A few counts support this clonotype. This chain joins TRBV19 and TRBJ2-1; TRBD1 is a possible D gene (6 bases). In germline, CDR1 is LNHDA, CDR2 SQIVND (reference sequence). This CDR3 is 14 amino acids long. Trimming shortened V by 1 base and J by 8 bases, and 12 bases separated the two germline ends. Here the CDR3 reads CASSIGNRVDEQFF. DNA of the CDR3: TGTGCCAGTAGTATAGGAAACAGGGTGGATGAGCAGTTCTTC.

This clonotype was seen a few times. This chain links TRBV7-8 with TRBJ2-2; 9 bases map to TRBD2. After removal of 0 bases from V and 1 base from J, the junction contained 3 bases not matched to a gene. In germline, CDR1 is SGHVS, CDR2 FQNEAQ. The CDR3 totals 17 residues. The CDR3 sequence is CASSLAQLAGNTGELFF. The CDR3 region has the DNA TGTGCCAGCAGCTTAGCGCAACTAGCGGGGAACACCGGGGAGCTGTTTTTT.

In its sample, this clonotype was seen a few times. This chain joins TRBV7-2 and TRBJ1-1, with D perhaps TRBD1 (6 bases). V was clipped by 3 bases and J by 5 bases, with 16 bases between them. CDR1 is SGHTA and CDR2 is FQGNSA in the germline V gene. The CDR3 is made up of 15 amino acids. The CDR3: CASSLDSRSGTEAFF. CDR3 in DNA: TGTGCCAGCAGCTTGGACAGCCGGTCTGGTACTGAAGCTTTCTTT.

This clonotype was counted a few times. The chain is built from TRBV19 and TRBJ2-5, with no clear D. The CDR3 spans 14 residues. Germline-derived CDR1 and CDR2 are LNHDA and SQIVND (reference sequence). V lost 3 bases, J lost 2 bases, and 10 bases lay in between. CDR3 sequence (DNA): TGTGCCAGTAGTATTTTCGGGCAGCAAGAGACCCAGTACTTC. The encoded protein is CASSIFGQQETQYF.

Ten or more counts support this clonotype. The rearrangement links TRBV18 to TRBJ2-5; D call uncertain. Trimming pared 6 bases from V and 3 bases from J, leaving 5 bases between. This CDR3 spans 11 amino acids. Looked up from germline, CDR1 is KGHSH and CDR2 is LQKENI. DNA of the CDR3: TGTGCCAGCTCTCGAAAAGAGACCCAGTACTTC. It yields the protein CASSRKETQYF. Drawing the rest from reference TRBV18 and TRBJ2-5, the complete variable domain is NAGVMQNPRHLVRRRGQEARLRCSPMKGHSHVYWYRQLPEEGLKFMVYLQKENIIDESGMPKERFSAEFPKEGPSILRIQQVVRGDSAAYFCASSRKETQYFGPGTRLLVL.

This clonotype was found many times. This chain joins TRBV6-2 or TRBV6-3 and TRBJ2-7; 11 nucleotides match TRBD2. Per germline, CDR1 MNHEY and CDR2 SVGEGT. The CDR3 extends over 14 amino acids. Germline trimming cut 6 bases from V and 3 bases from J; bases unmatched to any gene: 4. The CDR3 DNA reads as TGTGCCAGCAGAACCGGGACTAGCGGCTACGAGCAGTACTTC. Its translation is CASRTGTSGYEQYF.

The table lists this clonotype with a count of one. A read error is possible here, since a much larger clone lies one base away. The chain recombines TRBV12-3 or TRBV12-4 with TRBJ1-1; 7 bases match TRBD1. The length of the CDR3 is 17 residues. The CDR3 DNA sequence: TGTGCCAGCAGTTTAGATGTTCGGACAGGCGGGGGGACTGAAGCTTCCTTT. Translated: CASSLDVRTGGGTEASF.